This passage covers 15 T cell receptor beta chains from one sample sequenced in a study of sequential checkpoint blockade in melanoma. Documented treatment: randomized to nivolumab then ipilimumab (arm A) or the reverse (arm B). This table comes from immunoSEQ multiplex PCR, and its TCRdb copy is limited to in-frame clones, with some not included. This sample has roughly 4,600 clones; less than 25% occur once, and the top ten carry less than 5%. The specimen was tumor tissue (inferred from file names), collected from a patient given nivolumab and ipilimumab in sequence. The receptors were sampled from a human donor with melanoma.

This clone has a handful of counts. The V call is TRBV9, the J call TRBJ2-2; TRBD1 might be the D (6 bases). CDR3 size: 12 residues. V was cut by 4 bases and J by 10 bases, with 11 bases left in between. In germline, CDR1 is SGDLS, CDR2 YYNGEE. CDR3 in DNA: TGTGCCAGCAGCCTCAGGGGAGAGGAGCTGTTTTTT. This gives the protein CASSLRGEELFF. Full variable domain (remainder filled in from reference TRBV9 and TRBJ2-2): DSGVTQTPKHLITATGQRVTLRCSPRSGDLSVYWYQQSLDQGLQFLIQYYNGEERAKGNILERFSAQQFPDLHSELNLSSLELGDSALYFCASSLRGEELFFGEGSRLTVL.

The V call is TRBV19, the J call TRBJ2-7; a weak D match, TRBD1 (5 bases). V was pared by 5 bases and J by 3 bases, with 14 bases between. This CDR3 is built from 14 residues. In germline, CDR1 is LNHDA, CDR2 SQIVND (reference sequence). The CDR3 bases are TGTGCCAGTAGTGCCAGGGCCAAGGACTACGAGCAGTACTTC. This gives the protein CASSARAKDYEQYF.

This clone was seen only a few times. This sequence joins TRBV9 and TRBJ2-2, with TRBD1 identical over 8 bases. V trimming: 8 bases; J trimming: 5 bases; junction bases outside the gene matches: 5. The CDR3 covers 13 residues. CDR1 is SGDLS, CDR2 YYNGEE, per germline. The CDR3, as DNA: TGTGCCAGACAGGGGGTCCGGACCGGGGAGCTGTTTTTT. This encodes CARQGVRTGELFF.

This clone has only a few counts. This sequence joins TRBV28 and TRBJ1-2; a possible D gene is TRBD1 (6 bases). CDR1 is MDHEN and CDR2 is SYDVKM in the germline V gene. The ends were cut back, 0 bases at V and 1 base at J, with 9 bases in the middle. The CDR3 loop spans 15 amino acids. The CDR3 is CASSLWGANNYGYTF. The CDR3 DNA reads as TGTGCCAGCAGTTTATGGGGGGCAAATAACTATGGCTACACCTTC.

V is TRBV6-8 and J is TRBJ1-1; unclear D gene. Per the germline V gene, CDR1 is MNHGY and CDR2 is SAAAGT. This CDR3 has 14 amino acids. Between the trimmed V and J ends, which lost 10 bases and 0 bases, there was a span of 15 bases. The CDR3 is CATQPGGMNTEAFF. CDR3 nucleotide sequence: TGTGCCACCCAGCCAGGAGGAATGAACACTGAAGCTTTCTTT.

The J gene is TRBJ1-2, the V gene TRBV5-1; a possible D gene is TRBD1 (6 bases). V was pared by 4 bases and J by 5 bases, with 18 bases between. This CDR3 has 15 residues. In germline, CDR1 is SGHRS, CDR2 YFSETQ. CDR3 sequence reads: CASSIQGNSYYGYTF. As DNA, the CDR3 is TGCGCCAGCAGCATACAGGGAAATAGTTATTATGGCTACACCTTC.

This clone is termed medium-sized (0.01 to 0.1%). The CDR3 bases are TGTGCCAGCAGTTCCCTCGGAGGATCCTCTGGAAACACCATATATTTT. The encoded protein is CASSSLGGSSGNTIYF. This chain links TRBV6-8 with TRBJ1-3; no clear D. Trimming stripped 4 bases from V and 0 bases from J, with 13 bases between. Germline CDR1 MNHGY, CDR2 SAAAGT. This CDR3 has 16 residues.

Many counts were recorded for this clone. The chain joins TRBV7-4 to TRBJ2-7, with TRBD1 identical over 8 bases. V gave up 5 bases and J gave up 10 bases; unmatched junction bases: 10. The CDR3 has 13 amino acids. Germline values: CDR1 SGHVT, CDR2 SQSDAQ. CDR3 region: CASSNGQGPIQYF. DNA for the CDR3: TGTGCCAGCAGCAACGGACAGGGCCCCATCCAGTACTTC. Drawing the rest from reference TRBV7-4 and TRBJ2-7, the complete variable domain is GAGVSQSPRYKVAKRGRDVALRCDSISGHVTLYWYRQTLGQGSEVLTYSQSDAQRDKSGRPSGRFSAERPERSVSTLKIQRTEQGDSAVYLCASSNGQGPIQYFGPGTRLTVT.

The V and J genes are TRBV19 and TRBJ1-2; D possibly corresponds to TRBD1 (5 bases). This CDR3 is 16 amino acids long. The V gene's germline CDR1 is LNHDA and CDR2 SQIVND (reference sequence). Trimming stripped 8 bases from V and 1 base from J, with 20 bases between. The CDR3 here is CASPTETVENNYGYTF. CDR3 nucleotide sequence: TGTGCCAGTCCTACTGAGACAGTAGAAAATAACTATGGCTACACCTTC.

This clone has just a few counts. The V gene is TRBV6-8, the J gene TRBJ1-6, with a weak D call TRBD1 (5 bases). V lost 10 bases and J lost 4, with 14 bases in between. CDR1 MNHGY and CDR2 SAAAGT come from the germline V gene. The CDR3 is 14 residues long. CDR3: CATRDGIYNSPLHF. Here the CDR3 DNA reads TGTGCCACTAGGGACGGAATTTATAATTCACCCCTCCACTTT.

The chain combines TRBV18 with TRBJ2-5; D gene unclear. V was shortened by 2 bases and J by 0 bases, with 1 base between the two germline ends. This CDR3 has 12 amino acids. Germline assignment: CDR1 KGHSH and CDR2 LQKENI. This CDR3 is CASSPDQETQYF. In DNA form, the CDR3 reads TGTGCCAGCTCACCAGACCAAGAGACCCAGTACTTC. Based on the CDR3 plus reference TRBV18 and TRBJ2-5, the full variable domain is NAGVMQNPRHLVRRRGQEARLRCSPMKGHSHVYWYRQLPEEGLKFMVYLQKENIIDESGMPKERFSAEFPKEGPSILRIQQVVRGDSAAYFCASSPDQETQYFGPGTRLLVL.

In this sample, this clone turned up a few times. The CDR3 DNA is TGTGCCAGCTCATTTGCTCGGACAGATTCGAGTACGCAGTATTTT. It yields the protein CASSFARTDSSTQYF. The chain links TRBV18 to TRBJ2-3, with D tentatively TRBD1 (6 bases). CDR3 length: 15 residues. Trimming took off 5 bases at V and 8 bases at J, with 20 bases between the two ends. CDR1 is KGHSH, CDR2 LQKENI, per germline.

In this sample, this clone is medium-sized (0.01 to 0.1%). The V and J genes are TRBV11-3 and TRBJ1-4; D ambiguous. The CDR3 runs 17 residues. Trimming removed 0 bases from V and 1 base from J, with 12 bases in between. Germline V gene sequence: CDR1 SGHNT, CDR2 YENEEA. CDR3 in amino acids: CASSLDPPGGTNEKLFF. As DNA, the CDR3 is TGTGCCAGCAGCTTAGACCCCCCCGGCGGAACTAATGAAAAACTGTTTTTT.

This clone was recorded a few times. The J gene is TRBJ1-6, the V gene TRBV6-8; no reliable D call. Per the germline V gene, CDR1 is MNHGY and CDR2 is SAAAGT. V was clipped by 2 bases and J by 9 bases, with 11 bases between them. The CDR3 covers 14 residues. The CDR3 DNA sequence: TGTGCCAGCAGTTACGTGGGGTGGGTTTCACCCCTCCACTTT. Its protein is CASSYVGWVSPLHF.

J is TRBJ2-5 and V is TRBV9, with D unresolved. Germline loops: CDR1 SGDLS, CDR2 YYNGEE. V lost 4 bases, J lost 7 bases, and 14 bases lay in between. This CDR3 comprises 13 residues. In DNA form, the CDR3 reads TGTGCCAGCAGCCCCCGCGGAGCAGGGACCCAGTACTTC. Encoded protein: CASSPRGAGTQYF.